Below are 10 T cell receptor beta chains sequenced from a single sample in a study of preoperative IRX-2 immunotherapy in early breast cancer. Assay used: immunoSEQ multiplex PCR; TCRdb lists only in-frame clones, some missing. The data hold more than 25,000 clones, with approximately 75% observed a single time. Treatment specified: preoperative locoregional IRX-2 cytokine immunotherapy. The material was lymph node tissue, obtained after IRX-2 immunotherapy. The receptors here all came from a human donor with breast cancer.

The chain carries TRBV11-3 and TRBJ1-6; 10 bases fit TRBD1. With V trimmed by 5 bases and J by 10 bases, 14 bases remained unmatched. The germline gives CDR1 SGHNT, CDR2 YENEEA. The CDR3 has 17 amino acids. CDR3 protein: CASSQGTGAALGSPLHF. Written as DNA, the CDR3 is TGTGCCAGCAGCCAAGGGACAGGGGCGGCTCTTGGATCACCCCTCCACTTT.

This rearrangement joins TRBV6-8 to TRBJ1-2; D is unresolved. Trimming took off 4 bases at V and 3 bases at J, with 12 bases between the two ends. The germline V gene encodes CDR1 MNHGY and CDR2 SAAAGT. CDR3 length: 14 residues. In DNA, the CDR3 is TGTGCCAGCAGTTTAGGGTTCGGGGACTATGGCTACACCTTC. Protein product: CASSLGFGDYGYTF.

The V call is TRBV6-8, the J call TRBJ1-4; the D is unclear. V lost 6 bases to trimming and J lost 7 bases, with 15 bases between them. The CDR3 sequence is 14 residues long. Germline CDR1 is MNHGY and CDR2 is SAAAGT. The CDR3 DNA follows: TGTGCCAGCAGGAGAGGAGCGTTAGGTGAAAAACTGTTTTTT. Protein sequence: CASRRGALGEKLFF.

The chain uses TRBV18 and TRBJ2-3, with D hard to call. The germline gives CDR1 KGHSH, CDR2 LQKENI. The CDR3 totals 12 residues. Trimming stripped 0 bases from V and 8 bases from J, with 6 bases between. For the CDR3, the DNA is TGTGCCAGCTCACCACCGGTATTTACGCAGTATTTT. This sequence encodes CASSPPVFTQYF.

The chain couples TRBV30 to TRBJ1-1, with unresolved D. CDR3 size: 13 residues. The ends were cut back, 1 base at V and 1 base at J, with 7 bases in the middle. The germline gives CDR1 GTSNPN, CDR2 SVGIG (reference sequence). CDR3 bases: TGTGCCTGGAGTGGTTGGGAGAACACTGAAGCTTTCTTT. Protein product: CAWSGWENTEAFF. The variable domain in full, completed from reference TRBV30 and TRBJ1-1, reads SQTIHQWPATLVQPVGSPLSLECTVEGTSNPNLYWYRQAAGRGLQLLFYSVGIGQISSEVPQNLSASRPQDRQFILSSKKLLLSDSGFYLCAWSGWENTEAFFGQGTRLTVV.

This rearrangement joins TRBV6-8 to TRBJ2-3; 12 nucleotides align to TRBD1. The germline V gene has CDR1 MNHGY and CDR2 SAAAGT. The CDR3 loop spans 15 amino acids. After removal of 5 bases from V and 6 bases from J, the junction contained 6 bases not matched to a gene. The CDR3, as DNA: TGTGCCAGCAGTGATCTGGGACAGGGGGCGGATACGCAGTATTTT. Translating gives CASSDLGQGADTQYF.

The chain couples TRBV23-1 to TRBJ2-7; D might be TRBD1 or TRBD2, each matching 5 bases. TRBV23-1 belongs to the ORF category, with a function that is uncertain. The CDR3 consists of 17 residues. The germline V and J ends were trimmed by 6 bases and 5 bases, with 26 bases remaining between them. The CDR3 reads CASSNGTAILLGHEQYV. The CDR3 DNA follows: TGCGCCAGCAGCAATGGGACGGCGATCCTTTTGGGACACGAGCAGTACGTC.

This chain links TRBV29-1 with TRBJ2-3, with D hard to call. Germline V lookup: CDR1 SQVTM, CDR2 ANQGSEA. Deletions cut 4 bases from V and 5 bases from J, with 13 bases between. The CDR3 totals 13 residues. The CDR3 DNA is TGCAGCGTTGCTAGGTCCGGATTAGATACGCAGTATTTT. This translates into CSVARSGLDTQYF.

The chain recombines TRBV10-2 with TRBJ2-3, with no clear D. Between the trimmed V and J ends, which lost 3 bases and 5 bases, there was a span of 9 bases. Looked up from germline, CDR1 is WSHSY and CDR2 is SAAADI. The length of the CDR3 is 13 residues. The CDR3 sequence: CASSDFRIDTQYF. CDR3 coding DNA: TGCGCCAGCAGTGATTTTCGAATAGATACGCAGTATTTT.

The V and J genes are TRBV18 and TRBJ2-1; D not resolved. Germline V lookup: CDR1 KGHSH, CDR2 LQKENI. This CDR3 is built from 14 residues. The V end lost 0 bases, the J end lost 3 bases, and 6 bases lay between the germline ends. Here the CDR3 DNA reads TGTGCCAGCTCACCACCCCCAAGCTACAATGAGCAGTTCTTC. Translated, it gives CASSPPPSYNEQFF.